Shown below are 32 T cell receptor beta chains from a single sample sequenced in a study of tumor-infiltrating lymphocytes in primary liver carcinoma. Production of TCR beta cDNA used 400 to 650 ng total RNA together with a constant-region primer. It was through three nested multiplex PCR rounds of slightly modified ARM-PCR that TCR beta libraries arose. The first two PCR rounds, around 11 cycles each, used TRBV1-TRBV30 forward primers and a C-beta reverse primer. TCRdb used MiXCR to reprocess the multiplex PCR reads, holding one entry per CDR3 protein. This sample yields some 180,000 distinct CDR3 sequences, of which approximately 60% are seen a single time; 65% to 80% belongs to the top ten. Germline DNA was also extracted, and blood RNA was taken from unsorted whole blood. Sequences were obtained from peripheral blood. Receptors were obtained from a man aged 40-50 years with primary liver carcinoma and hepatitis B virus infection.

This clonotype was recorded a few times. A read error is possible here, since a much larger clone lies one base away. V gene TRBV11-2 combines with J gene TRBJ1-1, with 10 bases aligning to TRBD1. Germline CDR1 SGHAT, CDR2 FQNNGV. J gave up 1 base and V 4 bases, and 3 bases lay outside the gene matches. The CDR3 spans 15 residues. CDR3 protein: CASSCGQGGNTEAFF. CDR3 nucleotides: TGTGCCAGCAGCTGTGGACAGGGGGGGAACACTGAAGCTTTCTTT.

This clonotype showed up many times. The V gene is TRBV29-1, the J gene TRBJ1-1; D gene unclear. The V and J ends lost 7 bases and 4 bases respectively, with 16 bases between them. The CDR3 has 13 amino acids. The germline V gene has CDR1 SQVTM and CDR2 ANQGSEA. The CDR3: CSASEARSTEAFF. The CDR3 DNA is TGCAGCGCATCGGAGGCGAGGAGCACTGAAGCTTTCTTT.

This sequence joins TRBV6-5 and TRBJ1-1, with D uncertain. Germline CDR1 and CDR2: MNHEY and SVGAGI. This CDR3 spans 15 amino acids. The ends were cut back, 7 bases at V and 2 bases at J, with 17 bases in the middle. CDR3 in DNA: TGTGCCAGCACACCCCGGGCCCAGCACAACACTGAAGCTTTCTTT. The encoded protein is CASTPRAQHNTEAFF.

With respect to this clonotype: Mismatch with germline at one junction end may stem from a read error. This chain links TRBV4-2 with TRBJ1-2; possibly TRBD1 for D (5 bases). Germline V gene sequence: CDR1 LGHNA, CDR2 YNFKEQ. The CDR3 contains 13 residues. This CDR3 reads CASSQVLGDGNTF. DNA of the CDR3: TGTGCCAGCAGCCAAGTTCTAGGGGATGGCAACACCTTC.

There are many counts of this clonotype. This rearrangement joins TRBV29-1 to TRBJ1-5; D perhaps matches TRBD1 (6 bases). The germline CDR1 and CDR2 sequences are SQVTM and ANQGSEA. The CDR3 extends over 13 amino acids. Trimming removed 5 bases from V and 2 bases from J, with 10 bases in between. CDR3: CSVRQERNQPQHF. In DNA, the CDR3 is TGCAGCGTTCGACAGGAGCGCAATCAGCCCCAGCATTTT. Using reference TRBV29-1 and TRBJ1-5 for the parts outside the CDR3, the full variable domain is SAVISQKPSRDICQRGTSLTIQCQVDSQVTMMFWYRQQPGQSLTLIATANQGSEATYESGFVIDKFPISRPNLTFSTLTVSNMSPEDSSIYLCSVRQERNQPQHFGDGTRLSIL.

The rearrangement joins TRBV5-1 to TRBJ2-1; no definite D call. The germline V gene encodes CDR1 SGHRS and CDR2 YFSETQ. The V end was cut by 1 base, the J end by 9 bases, with 20 bases between. The CDR3 is 16 amino acids. In DNA, the CDR3 is TGCGCCAGCAGCTTGAGCCAACCCTCCCCCTTCGGTGAGCAGTTCTTC. Amino acid sequence: CASSLSQPSPFGEQFF.

The chain combines TRBV11-2 with TRBJ2-1; 8 bases align to TRBD2. The germline V gene encodes CDR1 SGHAT and CDR2 FQNNGV. V lost 6 bases and J lost 0; bases outside the gene matches: 13. This CDR3 spans 18 amino acids. This CDR3 is CASSFALTGGPSYNEQFF. In nucleotides, the CDR3 is TGTGCCAGCAGTTTCGCGCTAACGGGAGGGCCCTCCTACAATGAGCAGTTCTTC.

The sample holds a few counts of this clonotype. DNA for the CDR3: TGTGCCAGCCTCGAGGCAGGGGATTCAGTGACTGAAGCTTTCTTT. Its translation is CASLEAGDSVTEAFF. V usage is TRBV6-5 and J usage is TRBJ1-1, with D tentatively TRBD1 (6 bases). The CDR3 is 15 residues long. Trimming shortened V by 8 bases and J by 5 bases, and 21 bases separated the two germline ends. Germline V CDR1 and CDR2: MNHEY, SVGAGI.

This chain links TRBV6-1 with TRBJ2-3, with 11 bases fitting TRBD2. This CDR3 comprises 16 residues. With 7 bases clipped from V and 4 bases from J, the junction kept 10 bases outside the gene matches. The V gene's germline CDR1 is MNHNS and CDR2 SASEGT. DNA for the CDR3: TGTGCCAGCATCCTACTAGCGGGAGACATTGCAGATACGCAGTATTTT. It yields the protein CASILLAGDIADTQYF.

This chain joins TRBV5-4 and TRBJ1-1, with 7 bases aligning to TRBD1. The CDR3 covers 16 residues. The germline CDR1 and CDR2 sequences are SGHNT and YYREEE (reference sequence). The junction had 12 bases not matched to a gene; V was cut back by 6 bases and J by 1 base. The CDR3 sequence: CASTGQGGPQNTEAFF. In nucleotides, the CDR3 is TGTGCCAGCACCGGGCAGGGGGGACCTCAGAACACTGAAGCTTTCTTT.

The gene calls are TRBV11-2 and TRBJ2-3; no clear D. From germline, CDR1 is SGHAT and CDR2 FQNNGV. With 4 bases removed from V and 0 bases from J, the gap between germline ends came to 14 bases. The CDR3 runs to 16 residues. CDR3 residues: CASSWIGRHSTDTQYF. The DNA of the CDR3 is TGTGCCAGCAGCTGGATTGGGCGGCATAGCACAGATACGCAGTATTTT.

This clonotype occurred a few times. V usage is TRBV4-1 and J usage is TRBJ2-7; 9 nucleotides line up with TRBD1. The germline V gene has CDR1 MGHRA and CDR2 YSYEKL. This CDR3 spans 17 amino acids. J was trimmed by 6 bases and V by 4 bases; bases with no gene match: 16. The CDR3 bases are TGCGCCAGCAGCCTCAAGACCCTACAGGGGGCAACTCTCGAGCAGTACTTC. As protein: CASSLKTLQGATLEQYF.

The chain links TRBV5-5 to TRBJ2-6; 7 bases are shared with TRBD1. With 0 bases clipped from V and 0 bases from J, the junction kept 6 bases outside the gene matches. Germline CDR1 is SGHKS and CDR2 is YYEKEE (reference sequence). This CDR3 region has 18 residues. The CDR3, as DNA: TGTGCCAGCAGCTTGGCACGACAGGGTTCCTCTGGGGCCAACGTCCTGACTTTC. This codes for CASSLARQGSSGANVLTF.

The chain recombines TRBV6-5 with TRBJ1-2; TRBD1 is a possible D gene (5 bases). The CDR3 is 13 residues long. Trimming took off 2 bases at V and 7 bases at J, with 11 bases between the two ends. CDR1 is MNHEY, CDR2 SVGAGI, per germline. The CDR3 protein is CASSYEGIGGYTF. Written as DNA, the CDR3 is TGTGCCAGCAGTTACGAGGGGATTGGTGGCTACACCTTC.

This clonotype was counted a few times. The CDR3 region is CASSSGGGGAEQFF. CDR3 nucleotides: TGTGCCAGCAGCTCCGGCGGGGGTGGAGCTGAGCAGTTCTTC. This chain uses TRBV5-4 with TRBJ2-1; the match to TRBD2 covers 7 bases. Unmatched junction bases numbered 9, after V lost 3 bases and J lost 9 bases. The CDR3 contains 14 residues. The V gene's germline CDR1 is SGHNT and CDR2 YYREEE (reference sequence).

This clonotype has ten or more counts. The chain links TRBV11-2 to TRBJ1-1; D is undetermined. This CDR3 is 15 amino acids long. V was trimmed by 5 bases and J by 3 bases, leaving 16 bases between them. Germline CDR1 SGHAT, CDR2 FQNNGV. In DNA, the CDR3 is TGTGCCAGCAGCCATCGTAGGCCAGCGGACACTGAAGCTTTCTTT. Translating gives CASSHRRPADTEAFF.

Turning to this clonotype: One base away lies a much larger clone, so this may be a sequencing read error. This is likely a read error, given that the CDR3 carries no conserved phenylalanine or tryptophan at its end. The chain recombines TRBV29-1 with TRBJ1-4; no clear D gene. Deletions cut 0 bases from V and 9 bases from J, with 5 bases between. In germline, CDR1 is SQVTM, CDR2 ANQGSEA. The CDR3 contains 11 residues. The CDR3 sequence is CSVEDRKKLFY. The CDR3 region has the DNA TGCAGCGTTGAAGATCGGAAAAAACTGTTTTAT.

About this clonotype itself: Its ends do not fully match the called genes, so a read error is possible. The genes are TRBV12-3 or TRBV12-4 and TRBJ2-7; 7 bases align to TRBD1. The CDR3 consists of 14 residues. The CDR3 DNA reads as TGTGTCAGCAGATTATCCAGGGGGTCCTACGAGCAGTACTTC. Residues: CVSRLSRGSYEQYF.

The rearrangement joins TRBV6-1 to TRBJ2-7, with D perhaps matching TRBD1 (5 bases). The V end lost 2 bases, the J end lost 3 bases, and 14 bases lay between the germline ends. Germline V CDR1 and CDR2: MNHNS, SASEGT. CDR3 length: 15 residues. CDR3 protein: CASSERLQGFYEQYF. DNA for the CDR3: TGTGCCAGCAGTGAAAGACTTCAGGGTTTCTACGAGCAGTACTTC.

This clonotype was recorded only once. This sequence joins TRBV29-1 and TRBJ2-3; D gene uncertain. Germline CDR1 is SQVTM and CDR2 is ANQGSEA. This CDR3 comprises 13 residues. With 3 bases removed from V and 5 bases from J, the gap between germline ends came to 12 bases. This CDR3 is CSVEAPGGDTQYF. CDR3 DNA: TGCAGCGTTGAGGCCCCTGGTGGAGATACGCAGTATTTT.

The chain links TRBV6-6 to TRBJ2-7; 9 bases align to TRBD1. Germline CDR1 is MNHNY and CDR2 is SVGAGI (reference sequence). The CDR3 is made up of 15 amino acids. Germline trimming cut 5 bases from V and 3 bases from J; bases unmatched to any gene: 8. CDR3 bases: TGTGCCAGCAGTCACCTCGGGACAGGGATCTACGAGCAGTACTTC. Amino acids: CASSHLGTGIYEQYF.

The rearrangement links TRBV4-1 to TRBJ2-5; the D gene could be TRBD1 or TRBD2 (6 bases each). CDR3 size: 15 residues. Deletions cut 0 bases from V and 10 bases from J, with 18 bases between. Germline V gives CDR1 MGHRA, CDR2 YSYEKL. The CDR3 bases are TGCGCCAGCAGCCAAGATTTCGGGGGCCCGGAGGTCCAGTACTTC. Translation: CASSQDFGGPEVQYF.

A word on this clonotype: An end of the junction differs from the germline gene, which may be a read error. The V and J genes are TRBV10-1 and TRBJ2-7, with unresolved D. The CDR3 has 14 residues. Germline V lookup: CDR1 WNHNN, CDR2 SYGVQD (reference sequence). The CDR3 DNA follows: TGCGCCAGCAGTAAGTCGCCCGATACCTACGAGCAGTACTTC. It is translated as CASSKSPDTYEQYF.

This sequence joins TRBV6-1 and TRBJ1-5, with unresolved D. This CDR3 has 16 residues. V lost 3 bases and J 1 base, leaving 13 bases between the germline ends. Germline loops: CDR1 MNHNS, CDR2 SASEGT. CDR3 DNA: TGTGCCAGCAGTGAGAGTGGGGTTGGAAGCAATCAGCCCCAGCATTTT. Protein: CASSESGVGSNQPQHF.

Concerning this clonotype itself: A junction end diverges from the germline sequence, so it may reflect a read error. The rearrangement links TRBV11-2 to TRBJ2-1, with 7 nucleotides matching TRBD2. The CDR3 sequence is 17 residues long. Germline lookup yields CDR1 SGHAT and CDR2 FQNNGV. Written as DNA, the CDR3 is TGTGCCAGCAGCTTAGATTGGTCCAGCGGGATGGTAAATGCGCAGTTCTTC. Protein: CASSLDWSSGMVNAQFF. The full variable domain, its missing parts supplied by reference TRBV11-2 and TRBJ2-1, is EAGVAQSPRYKIIEKRQSVAFWCNPISGHATLYWYQQILGQGPKLLIQFQNNGVVDDSQLPKDRFSAERLKGVDSTLKIQPAKLEDSAVYLCASSLDWSSGMVNAQFFGPGTRLTVL.

V usage is TRBV6-1 and J usage is TRBJ1-5; weak D call: TRBD1 (6 bases). With 2 bases removed from V and 5 bases from J, the gap between germline ends came to 10 bases. Germline CDR1 MNHNS, CDR2 SASEGT. This CDR3 is built from 14 residues. CDR3 region: CASSEPGAYQPQHF. Here the CDR3 DNA reads TGTGCCAGCAGTGAACCGGGGGCATATCAGCCCCAGCATTTT.

This CDR3 is CATSGARWNEQFF. For the CDR3, the DNA is TGTGCCACCAGTGGGGCTCGGTGGAATGAGCAGTTCTTC. This chain uses TRBV24-1 with TRBJ2-1, with D hard to call. Germline V gene data show CDR1 as KGHDR and CDR2 as SFDVKD. The CDR3 runs 13 residues. Trimming stripped 5 bases from V and 7 bases from J, with 11 bases between.

Worth noting for this clonotype: Given the absence of the conserved phenylalanine or tryptophan at the CDR3 end, a read error is likely. CDR3 region: CASSQETLNTEAFS. The DNA for the CDR3 is TGCGCCAGCAGCCAAGAGACACTGAACACTGAAGCTTTCTCT. The chain combines TRBV11-2 with TRBJ1-1; D not certain. Germline V gene data show CDR1 as SGHAT and CDR2 as FQNNGV. This CDR3 is built from 14 residues.

About this clonotype: A much more abundant neighbour one base away suggests this may be a read error. The V and J genes are TRBV11-2 and TRBJ2-3; 10 positions match TRBD2. The J segment lost 2 bases and the V segment lost 1 base, leaving 6 bases of the junction unmatched. The CDR3 sequence is 17 residues long. CDR1 and CDR2 (germline): SGHAT, FQNNGV. CDR3 protein: CASSLGIAGGITDTQYF. CDR3 DNA: TGTGCCAGCAGCTTAGGCATAGCGGGAGGAATCACAGATACGCAGTATTTT.

The V call is TRBV6-5, the J call TRBJ2-1, with 11 positions matching TRBD2. Germline assignment: CDR1 MNHEY and CDR2 SVGAGI. The CDR3 has 15 residues. V was pared by 5 bases and J by 7 bases, with 7 bases of the junction left unmatched. In nucleotides, the CDR3 is TGTGCCAGCAGTGAAACTAGCGGGAGATCAAATGAGCAGTTCTTC. Translation gives CASSETSGRSNEQFF.

This clonotype has a count of ten or more. The chain has TRBV6-6 and TRBJ1-5; 8 nucleotides agree with TRBD1. J gave up 1 base and V 3 bases, and 2 bases lay outside the gene matches. The CDR3 sequence is 15 residues long. Germline V CDR1 and CDR2: MNHNY, SVGAGI (reference sequence). CDR3 sequence reads: CASSYTGGSNQPQHF. CDR3 nucleotides: TGTGCCAGCAGTTATACAGGGGGAAGCAATCAGCCCCAGCATTTT.

The CDR3, as DNA: TGTGCCATCAGTGAGTCCCAGCGTGATACGCAGTATTTT. This translates into CAISESQRDTQYF. The genes are TRBV10-3 and TRBJ2-3, with D unclear. Germline V lookup: CDR1 ENHRY, CDR2 SYGVKD. The CDR3 consists of 13 residues. With 0 bases removed from V and 6 bases from J, the gap between germline ends came to 7 bases.